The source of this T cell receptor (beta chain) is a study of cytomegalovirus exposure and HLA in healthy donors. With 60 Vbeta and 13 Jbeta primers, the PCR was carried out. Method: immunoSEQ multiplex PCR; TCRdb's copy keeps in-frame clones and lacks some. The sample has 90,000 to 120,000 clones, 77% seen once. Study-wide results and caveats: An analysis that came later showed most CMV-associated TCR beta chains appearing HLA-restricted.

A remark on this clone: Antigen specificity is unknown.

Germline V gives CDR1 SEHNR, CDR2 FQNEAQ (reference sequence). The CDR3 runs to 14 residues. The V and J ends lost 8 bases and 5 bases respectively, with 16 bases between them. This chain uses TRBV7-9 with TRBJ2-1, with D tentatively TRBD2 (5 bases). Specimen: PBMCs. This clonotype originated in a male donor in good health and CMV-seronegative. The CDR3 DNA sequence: TGTGCCAGCGGATCCACTAGTTCCGACAATGAGCAGTTCTTC. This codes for CASGSTSSDNEQFF.